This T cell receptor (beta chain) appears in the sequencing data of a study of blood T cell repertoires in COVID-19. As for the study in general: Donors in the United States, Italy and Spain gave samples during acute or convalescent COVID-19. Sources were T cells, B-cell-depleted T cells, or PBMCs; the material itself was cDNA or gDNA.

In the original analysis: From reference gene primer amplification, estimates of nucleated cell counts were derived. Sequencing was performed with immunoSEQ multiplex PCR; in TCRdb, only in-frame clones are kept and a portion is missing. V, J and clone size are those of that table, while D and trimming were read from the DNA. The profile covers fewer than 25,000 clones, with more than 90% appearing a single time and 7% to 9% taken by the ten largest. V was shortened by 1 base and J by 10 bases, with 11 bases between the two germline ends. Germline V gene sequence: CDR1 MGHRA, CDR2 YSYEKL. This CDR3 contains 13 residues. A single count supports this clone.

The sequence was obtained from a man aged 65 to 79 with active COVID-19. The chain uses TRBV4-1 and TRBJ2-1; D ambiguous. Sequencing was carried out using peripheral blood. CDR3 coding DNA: TGCGCCAGCAGCCAAGTCGCCGCTCGGGAGCAGTTCTTC. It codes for CASSQVAAREQFF.